These T cell receptor beta chains were read from a single sample in a study of blood T cells in healthy people across ages. MiXCR was run by TCRdb on the 5' RACE reads, yielding one entry per CDR3 protein. The table lists fewer than 1 million distinct CDR3 sequences, 40% to 50% of them singletons. Sequenced material: blood. These receptor sequences come from a man aged 55 to 70 in good health. Both conserved end residues are part of each CDR3. A D gene is named only where the DNA matches it firmly. Clone size is shown for a subset of rows, as once, few, many or a class of expanded clone.

clone_size	d_call	cdr3_length	v_call	j_call	cdr3_aa	cdr3_nt
few	TRBD2	14	TRBV6-6	TRBJ2-1	CASLSGGPYNEQFF	TGTGCCAGCCTCAGCGGGGGGCCCTACAATGAGCAGTTCTTC
-	TRBD1	17	TRBV3-1	TRBJ1-6	CASSPANTGTGNSPLHF	TGTGCCAGCAGCCCAGCGAACACCGGGACAGGTAATTCACCCCTCCACTTT
few	-	14	TRBV12-3/TRBV12-4	TRBJ1-6	CASSPGPKNSPLHF	TGTGCCAGCAGTCCCGGACCGAAAAATTCACCCCTCCACTTT
-	-	15	TRBV3-1	TRBJ2-1	CASSQGRVHPREQFF	TGTGCCAGCAGCCAGGGGCGGGTCCACCCCCGTGAGCAGTTCTTC
-	TRBD1	15	TRBV6-2/TRBV6-3	TRBJ2-4	CASTSLGTGHYEQCF	TGTGCCAGCACCTCGCTCGGGACAGGGCACTACGAGCAGTGCTTC
-	-	12	TRBV30	TRBJ1-2	CAWSNRENGYTF	TGTGCCTGGAGTAACAGGGAGAATGGCTACACCTTC
-	TRBD1	13	TRBV27	TRBJ1-2	CASSPTGNTGYTF	TGTGCCAGCAGTCCGACAGGGAATACTGGCTACACCTTC
-	TRBD1	13	TRBV10-2	TRBJ2-7	CASRGQNSYEQYF	TGCGCCAGCCGGGGACAGAACTCCTACGAGCAGTACTTC
-	TRBD1	14	TRBV12-3/TRBV12-4	TRBJ2-7	CASTTGQPPYEQYF	TGTGCCAGCACCACGGGACAGCCGCCCTACGAGCAGTACTTC
-	TRBD2	14	TRBV7-9	TRBJ2-7	CASSLGSGGLEQYF	TGTGCCAGCAGCTTAGGATCGGGGGGTCTAGAGCAGTACTTC
few	-	14	TRBV12-3/TRBV12-4	TRBJ2-1	CASRSERGLNEQFF	TGTGCCAGTAGATCCGAACGAGGGCTGAATGAGCAGTTCTTC
-	TRBD2	16	TRBV20-1	TRBJ2-5	CSARVGLAGDEETQYF	TGCAGTGCTAGAGTCGGGCTAGCGGGGGACGAAGAGACCCAGTACTTC
-	-	18	TRBV27	TRBJ2-1	CASRRTPTTGSSYNEQFF	TGTGCCAGCAGACGGACCCCGACTACAGGAAGCTCCTACAATGAGCAGTTCTTC
-	-	16	TRBV15	TRBJ2-7	CATSRDVAGTAYEQYF	TGTGCCACCAGCAGAGATGTGGCAGGGACCGCCTACGAGCAGTACTTC
-	-	13	TRBV11-2	TRBJ2-7	CASSLNGPGEQYF	TGTGCCAGCAGCTTAAACGGTCCGGGCGAGCAGTACTTC